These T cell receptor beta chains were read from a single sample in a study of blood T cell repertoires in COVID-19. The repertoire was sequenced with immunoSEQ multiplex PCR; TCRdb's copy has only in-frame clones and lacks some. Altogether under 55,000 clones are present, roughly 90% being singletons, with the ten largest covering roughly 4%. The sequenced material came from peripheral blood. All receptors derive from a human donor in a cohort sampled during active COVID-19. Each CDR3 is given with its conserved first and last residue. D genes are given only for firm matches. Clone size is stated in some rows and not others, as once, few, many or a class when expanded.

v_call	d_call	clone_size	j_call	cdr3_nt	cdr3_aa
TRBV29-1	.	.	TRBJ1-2	TGCAGCGCGCCCGTGATTGGCGGCTACACCTTC	CSAPVIGGYTF
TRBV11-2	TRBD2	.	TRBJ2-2	TGTGCCAGCAGCCCGTGGACTAGCGGTAACACCGGGGAGCTGTTTTTT	CASSPWTSGNTGELFF
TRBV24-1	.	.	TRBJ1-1	TGTGCCACCAGTGAAATGATGGGCTCTGAAGCTTTCTTT	CATSEMMGSEAFF
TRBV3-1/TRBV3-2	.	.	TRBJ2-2	TGTGCCAGCAGTGACAGAGTAACCGGGGAGCTGTTTTTT	CASSDRVTGELFF
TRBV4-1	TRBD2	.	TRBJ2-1	TGCGCCAGCAGCCAAGAGAGCGGGAGGGCCCCGTTCAATGAGCAGTTCTTC	CASSQESGRAPFNEQFF
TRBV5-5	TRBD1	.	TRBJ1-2	TGTGCCAGCAGCCGGACAGGCACAGCTAACTATGGCTACACCTTC	CASSRTGTANYGYTF
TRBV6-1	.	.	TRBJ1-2	TGTGCCAGCAGTGAAGTTGAGGGTGGATATGGCTACACCTTC	CASSEVEGGYGYTF
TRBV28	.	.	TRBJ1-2	TGTGCCAGCAGTTTACAGTCCTTCTATGGCTACACCTTC	CASSLQSFYGYTF
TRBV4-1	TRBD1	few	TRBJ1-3	TGCGCCAGCAGCCCATCGCCGACAGGGAGGGGAAACACCATATATTTT	CASSPSPTGRGNTIYF
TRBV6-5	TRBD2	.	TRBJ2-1	TGTGCCAGCAGTTTACTAGCGGGAGGGCCGAGTGAGCAGTTCTTC	CASSLLAGGPSEQFF
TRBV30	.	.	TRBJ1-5	TGTGCCTGGAGGGGGGGATACACCTTGGCTAGCAATCAGCCCCAGCATTTT	CAWRGGYTLASNQPQHF
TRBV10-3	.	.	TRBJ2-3	TGTGCCATCAGGAAAGGGGGTGCAGATACGCAGTATTTT	CAIRKGGADTQYF
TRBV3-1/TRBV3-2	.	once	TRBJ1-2	TGTGCCAGCAGCTCCCCGGGAAACTATGGCTACACCTTC	CASSSPGNYGYTF
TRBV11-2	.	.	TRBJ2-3	TGTGCCAGCAGCTTAACAGGACAGCGCACAGATACGCAGTATTTT	CASSLTGQRTDTQYF
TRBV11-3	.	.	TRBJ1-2	TGTGCCAGCAGCCCAGGACAGTTCTTTTATGGCTACACCTTC	CASSPGQFFYGYTF
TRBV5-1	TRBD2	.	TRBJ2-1	TGCGCCAGCAGCCTTCTGACTAGCGGGAGCTATGAGCAGTTCTTC	CASSLLTSGSYEQFF
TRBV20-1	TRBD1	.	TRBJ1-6	TGCAGTGCTAGTGGACAGGGGGCGAGGAGCTCCTATAATTCACCCCTCCACTTT	CSASGQGARSSYNSPLHF
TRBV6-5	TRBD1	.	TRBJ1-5	TGTGCCAGCAGGACGACAGGGGGTAATCAGCCCCAGCATTTT	CASRTTGGNQPQHF
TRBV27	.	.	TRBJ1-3	TGTGCCAGCAGTTCCCCTTCCAGGGCTGGAAACACCATATATTTT	CASSSPSRAGNTIYF
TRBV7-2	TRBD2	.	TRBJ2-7	TGTGCCAGCAGCTTAGCGGCTAGCGGGTCCTACGAGCAGTACTTC	CASSLAASGSYEQYF
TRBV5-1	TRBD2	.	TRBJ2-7	TGCGCCAGCAGCTTGGTTCCGCTAGCGGCAAGCTCCTACGAGCAGTACTTC	CASSLVPLAASSYEQYF
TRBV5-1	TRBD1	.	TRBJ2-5	TGCGCCAGCAGCTTGGCGCCGACAGGGGATAAAGAGACCCAGTACTTC	CASSLAPTGDKETQYF
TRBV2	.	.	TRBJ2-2	.	CASSTSGHRTGELFF
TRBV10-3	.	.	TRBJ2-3	TGTGCCATCAGTCAAGCGACGGATACGCAGTATTTT	CAISQATDTQYF
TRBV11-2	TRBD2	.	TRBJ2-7	TGTGCCAGCAGCTCTAGCGGACCCTCCTACGAGCAGTACTTC	CASSSSGPSYEQYF
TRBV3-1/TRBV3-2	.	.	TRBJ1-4	TGTGCCAGCAGCCAAGGAGGAGGGAAGGAGGAACTGTTTTTT	CASSQGGGKEELFF
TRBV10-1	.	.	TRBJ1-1	TGCGCCAGCAGTGAGGTCCCGGGGGTTGCTTTCTTT	CASSEVPGVAFF
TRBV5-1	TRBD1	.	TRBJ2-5	TGCGCCAGTCGACTACTGGGACAGGGTGGGGAGACCCAGTACTTC	CASRLLGQGGETQYF
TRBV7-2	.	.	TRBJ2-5	TGTGCCAGCAGCTTCCAGGGGGAGACCCAGTACTTC	CASSFQGETQYF